These 13 T cell receptor beta chains were all obtained from the same sample, sequenced in a study of blood T cell repertoires in COVID-19. TCRdb keeps only in-frame clones here, not all; method: immunoSEQ multiplex PCR. Among some 180,000 clones listed, 70% to 90% were seen once. The sample comprised peripheral blood. Receptors originate from a woman of 80 years or more with COVID-19, enrolled during active disease.

The rearrangement joins TRBV13 to TRBJ2-1; TRBD2 matches 10 bases. CDR3 length: 15 residues. Germline CDR1 PRHDT, CDR2 FYEKMQ (reference sequence). J gave up 4 bases and V 3 bases, and 3 bases lay outside the gene matches. CDR3 amino acids: CASSFRTSGYNEQFF. Written as DNA, the CDR3 is TGTGCCAGCAGCTTCAGGACTAGCGGATACAATGAGCAGTTCTTC.

The V call is TRBV27, the J call TRBJ2-1; TRBD2 matches at 8 bases. V lost 2 bases, J lost 7 bases, and 7 bases stayed unmatched. Germline assignment: CDR1 MNHEY and CDR2 SMNVEV (reference sequence). This CDR3 is 15 amino acids long. CDR3 DNA sequence: TGTGCCAGCAGTTTAACAGCGGGAGCAGCAAATGAGCAGTTCTTC. This translates into CASSLTAGAANEQFF.

This clone was seen only a few times. In DNA, the CDR3 is TGTGCCAGCAGCTCCGACAGGACTTACGAGCAGTACTTC. The encoded protein is CASSSDRTYEQYF. V usage is TRBV7-2 and J usage is TRBJ2-7, with TRBD1 as a possible D gene (6 bases). This CDR3 is 13 amino acids long. V lost 4 bases and J lost 4, with 11 bases in between. Germline lookup yields CDR1 SGHTA and CDR2 FQGNSA. The entire variable domain, with the rest obtained from reference TRBV7-2 and TRBJ2-7, is as follows: GAGVSQSPSNKVTEKGKDVELRCDPISGHTALYWYRQSLGQGLEFLIYFQGNSAPDKSGLPSDRFSAERTGGSVSTLTIQRTQQEDSAVYLCASSSDRTYEQYFGPGTRLTVT.

As DNA, the CDR3 is TGTGCCAGCAGCGTAGGTCACACAAATTCACCCCTCCACTTT. This encodes CASSVGHTNSPLHF. The chain joins TRBV9 to TRBJ1-6; no clear D. This CDR3 has 14 amino acids. V was clipped by 0 bases and J by 7 bases, with 8 bases between them. CDR1 SGDLS and CDR2 YYNGEE come from the germline V gene.

The rearrangement joins TRBV5-6 to TRBJ1-5; D perhaps matches TRBD1 (6 bases). Germline loops: CDR1 SGHDT, CDR2 YYEEEE. The CDR3 has 15 residues. Trimming took off 3 bases at V and 6 bases at J, with 16 bases between the two ends. The CDR3 nucleotides are TGTGCCAGCAGCTCTCGGACAGTAAGCGTTCAGCCCCAGCATTTT. Translating it yields CASSSRTVSVQPQHF.

The V call is TRBV4-3, the J call TRBJ1-4; the match to TRBD1 covers 9 bases. CDR1 LGHNA and CDR2 YSLEER come from the germline V gene. CDR3 size: 16 residues. Trimming at V came to 1 base and at J to 7 bases, leaving 7 bases not matched to a gene. CDR3 coding DNA: TGCGCCAGCAGCCAAGTTACAGGGGGCCTGGTTGAAAAACTGTTTTTT. This codes for CASSQVTGGLVEKLFF.

This clone was recorded a few times. The V call is TRBV7-2, the J call TRBJ2-1; TRBD2 matches 13 bases. After removal of 3 bases from V and 4 bases from J, the junction contained 3 bases not matched to a gene. This CDR3 comprises 16 residues. CDR1 is SGHTA and CDR2 is FQGNSA in the germline V gene. This CDR3 reads CASSFSTSGRYNEQFF. The DNA for the CDR3 is TGTGCCAGCAGCTTCTCGACTAGCGGGAGGTACAATGAGCAGTTCTTC.

CDR3 sequence: CASSHKRTDGREKLFF. CDR3 DNA: TGCGCCAGCAGCCACAAAAGGACAGACGGACGGGAAAAACTGTTTTTT. The rearrangement uses TRBV5-1 and TRBJ1-4; a weak D match, TRBD1 (6 bases). Germline CDR1 reads SGHRS; CDR2 reads YFSETQ. The CDR3 has 16 amino acids. The ends were cut back, 4 bases at V and 8 bases at J, with 21 bases in the middle.

This chain uses TRBV19 with TRBJ2-1; no definite D call. From germline, CDR1 is LNHDA and CDR2 SQIVND (reference sequence). Trimming took off 0 bases at V and 0 bases at J, with 12 bases between the two ends. This CDR3 has 17 amino acids. Here the CDR3 reads CASSIDGPRSSYNEQFF. The CDR3 coding sequence is TGTGCCAGTAGTATAGACGGTCCTAGGAGCTCCTACAATGAGCAGTTCTTC.

V gene TRBV11-2 combines with J gene TRBJ2-1; 10 nucleotides align to TRBD2. The V gene end was trimmed by 5 bases and the J gene end by 5 bases; junction bases not matched to a gene: 15. The CDR3 is 18 residues long. Germline V gene lookup returns CDR1 SGHAT and CDR2 FQNNGV. CDR3 DNA sequence: TGTGCCAGCAGCCCCCTTTTGGTCTCGGGACTAGCGAACAATGAGCAGTTCTTC. The encoded protein is CASSPLLVSGLANNEQFF.

The chain has TRBV28 and TRBJ1-5; D may be TRBD1 (6 bases). Germline loops: CDR1 MDHEN, CDR2 SYDVKM. V was cut by 3 bases and J by 7 bases, with 13 bases left in between. The CDR3 has 14 residues. The CDR3 region is CASSFPNRDQPQHF. The CDR3 nucleotides are TGTGCCAGCAGTTTCCCAAACAGGGACCAGCCCCAGCATTTT.

This chain links TRBV5-1 with TRBJ1-1; TRBD1 matches 7 bases. Germline values: CDR1 SGHRS, CDR2 YFSETQ. CDR3 length: 14 residues. V gave up 5 bases and J gave up 1 base; unmatched junction bases: 5. CDR3 DNA: TGCGCCAGCAGTACCGGGACAGCGAACACTGAAGCTTTCTTT. It specifies CASSTGTANTEAFF.

The chain uses TRBV6-5 and TRBJ2-3; the D gene is possibly TRBD2 (5 bases). CDR1 and CDR2 from the germline V gene are MNHEY and SVGAGI. V shed 6 bases and J shed 8 bases, with 18 bases lying between them. This CDR3 region has 14 residues. The CDR3 protein is CASRIEGERGTQYF. The CDR3 nucleotides are TGTGCCAGCAGGATCGAGGGAGAACGGGGTACGCAGTATTTT.